A single sample is the source of the 27 T cell receptor beta chains below, sequenced in a study of blood T cell repertoires in COVID-19. The assay was immunoSEQ multiplex PCR, and TCRdb's table has in-frame clones only and misses some. The table has 200,000 to 250,000 clones, about 85% seen once; the top ten hold over 1.5%. Sequencing used peripheral blood. The receptors originated from a man between 65 and 80 years old with acute or convalescent COVID-19.

The chain uses TRBV10-1 and TRBJ2-1; TRBD2 aligns across 9 bases. Germline loops: CDR1 WNHNN, CDR2 SYGVQD (reference sequence). Trimming took 4 bases from V and 4 from J; bases not matched to a gene: 5. CDR3 size: 15 residues. The CDR3 nucleotides are TGCGCCAGCAGTGGGAGACTAGCGGAGTACAATGAGCAGTTCTTC. Residues: CASSGRLAEYNEQFF.

The chain couples TRBV30 to TRBJ2-3, with 8 positions matching TRBD1. The CDR3 spans 15 residues. CDR1 is GTSNPN and CDR2 is SVGIG in the germline V gene (reference sequence). The ends lost 3 bases at V and 5 bases at J; junction bases unmatched: 10. CDR3 region: CAWRPQGAPKDTQYF. CDR3 bases: TGTGCCTGGAGGCCTCAGGGGGCGCCGAAAGATACGCAGTATTTT.

V usage is TRBV6-6 and J usage is TRBJ2-7; D is ambiguous. The ends were cut back, 5 bases at V and 7 bases at J, with 12 bases in the middle. Germline-derived CDR1 and CDR2 are MNHNY and SVGAGI (reference sequence). The CDR3 consists of 12 residues. The CDR3 DNA is TGTGCCAGCAGTCCCGCTAAGAGGGAGCAGTACTTC. The encoded protein is CASSPAKREQYF.

The chain combines TRBV24-1 with TRBJ2-7; the D gene is possibly TRBD1 (5 bases). Germline V gene sequence: CDR1 KGHDR, CDR2 SFDVKD. V was cut by 6 bases and J by 2 bases, with 13 bases left in between. CDR3 size: 14 residues. The CDR3 is CATSLSRAPYEQYF. Here the CDR3 DNA reads TGTGCCACCAGTCTGTCCAGGGCACCCTACGAGCAGTACTTC.

The table lists this clone with a count of one. The V call is TRBV6-1, the J call TRBJ1-5; TRBD1 aligns across 7 bases. From germline, CDR1 is MNHNS and CDR2 SASEGT. The CDR3 length is 16 residues. After removal of 0 bases from V and 5 bases from J, the junction contained 7 bases not matched to a gene. This chain's CDR3 is CASSEAAAGGYQPQHF. CDR3 coding DNA: TGTGCCAGCAGTGAAGCTGCGGCAGGGGGTTATCAGCCCCAGCATTTT.

This clone appeared a few times. The chain's CDR3 is CASTSGEGTGELFF. The DNA of the CDR3 is TGTGCCAGTACCTCAGGGGAGGGCACCGGGGAGCTGTTTTTT. The chain has TRBV19 and TRBJ2-2; perhaps TRBD2 as D (7 bases). Germline assignment: CDR1 LNHDA and CDR2 SQIVND (reference sequence). Trimming shortened V by 7 bases and J by 4 bases, and 13 bases separated the two germline ends. The CDR3 is 14 residues long.

Points on this clone: The junction shows a germline mismatch at one end, possibly a read error. The chain uses TRBV2 and TRBJ2-7; D may be TRBD2 (5 bases). Germline-derived CDR1 and CDR2 are SNHLY and FYNNEI. The CDR3 is 15 residues long. DNA of the CDR3: TGTGCCAGCAGAGAAGGGAGCGCCGACTCCTACGAGCAGTACTTC. As protein: CASREGSADSYEQYF. Filled out from reference TRBV2 and TRBJ2-7, the complete variable domain reads EPEVTQTPSHQVTQMGQEVILRCVPISNHLYFYWYRQILGQKVEFLVSFYNNEISEKSEIFDDQFSVERPDGSNFTLKIRSTKLEDSAMYFCASREGSADSYEQYFGPGTRLTVT.

The chain has TRBV7-3 and TRBJ2-2; the D is unclear. In germline, CDR1 is SGHTA, CDR2 FQGTGA. The CDR3 loop spans 13 amino acids. The germline V and J ends were trimmed by 6 bases and 4 bases, with 9 bases remaining between them. CDR3 coding DNA: TGTGCCAGCAGGCCTAGTCCCACCGGGGAGCTGTTTTTT. Translating gives CASRPSPTGELFF.

V usage is TRBV3-1 (or the pseudogene TRBV3-2) and J usage is TRBJ1-2; tentatively, D is TRBD1 (5 bases). The V and J ends lost 2 bases and 0 bases respectively, with 7 bases between them. The CDR3 sequence is 14 residues long. CDR1 is LGHDT, CDR2 YNNKEL, per germline (reference sequence). The DNA of the CDR3 is TGTGCCAGCAGCCAATCGACAGCTAACTATGGCTACACCTTC. Its translation is CASSQSTANYGYTF.

In the case of this clone: Other DNA variants within this sample encode the same CDR3. This chain joins TRBV5-1 and TRBJ2-7; D possibly corresponds to TRBD1 (5 bases). CDR3 length equals 12 residues. The V end was cut by 4 bases, the J end by 1 base, with 6 bases between. CDR1 and CDR2 from the germline V gene are SGHRS and YFSETQ. CDR3 DNA sequence: TGCGCCAGCAGCCCAGGGTCCTACGAGCAGTACTTC. Amino acid sequence: CASSPGSYEQYF.

The rearrangement links TRBV13 to TRBJ2-3; D is perhaps TRBD2 (5 bases). The germline gives CDR1 PRHDT, CDR2 FYEKMQ (reference sequence). This CDR3 has 17 amino acids. The V end was cut by 0 bases, the J end by 0 bases, with 13 bases between. CDR3 bases: TGTGCCAGCAGCTTAGGCGGGCTAGCAGAGAGCACAGATACGCAGTATTTT. Translating it yields CASSLGGLAESTDTQYF.

The chain employs TRBV20-1 and TRBJ1-6; TRBD1 is a possible D gene (6 bases). The CDR3 is made up of 14 amino acids. V was cut by 3 bases and J by 3 bases, with 9 bases left in between. Per the germline V gene, CDR1 is DFQATT and CDR2 is SNEGSKA (reference sequence). The CDR3 nucleotides read TGCAGTGCTAGTTTACAGGGCTATAATTCACCCCTCCACTTT. It is translated as CSASLQGYNSPLHF.

This clone was seen just once. The CDR3 nucleotides are TGTGCCAGCAGCCGCCGGGACTTCTCCTACAATGAGCAGTTCTTC. Translating gives CASSRRDFSYNEQFF. The chain carries TRBV7-9 and TRBJ2-1; the D gene is possibly TRBD2 (6 bases). The germline V and J ends were trimmed by 5 bases and 0 bases, with 11 bases remaining between them. In germline, CDR1 is SEHNR, CDR2 FQNEAQ (reference sequence). This CDR3 has 15 residues.

V is TRBV18 and J is TRBJ1-1; 7 nucleotides agree with TRBD1. The CDR3 runs to 12 residues. Unmatched junction bases numbered 7, after V lost 4 bases and J lost 11 bases. In germline, CDR1 is KGHSH, CDR2 LQKENI. For the CDR3, the DNA is TGTGCCAGCTCACTGACAGGGTATTACGCTTTCTTT. Protein product: CASSLTGYYAFF.

The V call is TRBV5-1, the J call TRBJ2-5; tentative D call: TRBD2 (6 bases). With 5 bases removed from V and 5 bases from J, the gap between germline ends came to 19 bases. This CDR3 contains 15 residues. The germline gives CDR1 SGHRS, CDR2 YFSETQ. The CDR3 protein is CASRTTGTRGETQYF. In DNA, the CDR3 is TGCGCCAGCAGGACAACCGGGACCCGGGGGGAGACCCAGTACTTC.

The rearrangement joins TRBV5-4 to TRBJ1-5; the D gene is possibly TRBD1 (5 bases). Germline V CDR1 and CDR2: SGHNT, YYREEE (reference sequence). The CDR3 loop spans 18 amino acids. V was cut by 2 bases and J by 0 bases, with 18 bases left in between. The CDR3 region is CASSFKGGDRYSNQPQHF. The CDR3 DNA sequence: TGTGCCAGCAGCTTTAAGGGAGGGGACCGTTATAGCAATCAGCCCCAGCATTTT.

This chain links TRBV7-3 with TRBJ2-6; D remains ambiguous. CDR1 and CDR2 (germline): SGHTA, FQGTGA. V lost 2 bases to trimming and J lost 0 bases, with 5 bases between them. This CDR3 has 15 amino acids. CDR3 DNA sequence: TGTGCCAGCAGCTTATTCAGCTCTGGGGCCAACGTCCTGACTTTC. Translated: CASSLFSSGANVLTF.

This chain uses TRBV5-6 with TRBJ1-2; TRBD1 matches 11 bases. Germline lookup yields CDR1 SGHDT and CDR2 YYEEEE. With 9 bases clipped from V and 2 bases from J, the junction kept 12 bases outside the gene matches. The CDR3 sequence is 16 residues long. The CDR3 DNA is TGTGCCACCCGTTGGGGGACAGGGGGATTAAACTATGGCTACACCTTC. It translates to CATRWGTGGLNYGYTF.

The chain is built from TRBV25-1 and TRBJ1-5, with D possibly TRBD1 on 5 matching bases. The CDR3 length is 13 residues. Trimming cost V 4 bases and J 2 bases, with 6 bases left between them. Germline V gene sequence: CDR1 MGHDK, CDR2 SYGVNS. This CDR3 is CASSAGGNQPQHF. For the CDR3, the DNA is TGTGCCAGCAGTGCGGGGGGCAATCAGCCCCAGCATTTT.

The sample holds a few counts of this clone. The chain uses TRBV27 and TRBJ1-1, with 11 bases identical to TRBD1. This CDR3 has 17 residues. Per germline, CDR1 MNHEY and CDR2 SMNVEV (reference sequence). The ends lost 2 bases at V and 1 base at J; junction bases unmatched: 6. CDR3 DNA: TGTGCCAGCAGTTTAAGTGGGACAGGGGGTTGGAACACTGAAGCTTTCTTT. It is translated as CASSLSGTGGWNTEAFF.

J is TRBJ2-3 and V is TRBV18; tentative D call: TRBD2 (6 bases). The V end lost 3 bases, the J end lost 6 bases, and 19 bases lay between the germline ends. The CDR3 sequence is 16 residues long. Germline CDR1 and CDR2: KGHSH and LQKENI. CDR3 protein: CASSPTSGGGPDTQYF. Written as DNA, the CDR3 is TGTGCCAGCTCACCCACTTCCGGGGGAGGTCCTGATACGCAGTATTTT.

This clone was detected a few times. The chain links TRBV5-5 to TRBJ2-2, with D perhaps matching TRBD2 (6 bases). This CDR3 has 16 amino acids. In germline, CDR1 is SGHKS, CDR2 YYEKEE (reference sequence). V lost 2 bases, J lost 4 bases, and 15 bases lay in between. CDR3 in DNA: TGTGCCAGCAGCTTTTTGGGGGGTGTGAGCACCGGGGAGCTGTTTTTT. As protein: CASSFLGGVSTGELFF.

The chain links TRBV19 to TRBJ2-7; no clear D. Between the trimmed V and J ends, which lost 5 bases and 2 bases, there was a span of 13 bases. The CDR3 totals 14 residues. Germline-derived CDR1 and CDR2 are LNHDA and SQIVND (reference sequence). The CDR3 DNA reads as TGTGCCAGTAGTGATTTCACACGTACCTACGAGCAGTACTTC. Translating gives CASSDFTRTYEQYF.

This sequence joins TRBV5-5 and TRBJ2-7; 8 positions agree with TRBD1. CDR3 length: 14 residues. Germline V gives CDR1 SGHKS, CDR2 YYEKEE (reference sequence). The V gene end was trimmed by 0 bases and the J gene end by 4 bases; junction bases not matched to a gene: 3. Here the CDR3 reads CASSLGQGRYEQYF. Here the CDR3 DNA reads TGTGCCAGCAGCTTGGGACAGGGGCGGTACGAGCAGTACTTC.

CDR3 DNA sequence: TGTGCCAGCAGCCCCATAGCGAGCTCCTACAATGAGCAGTTCTTC. It yields the protein CASSPIASSYNEQFF. This chain uses TRBV4-2 with TRBJ2-1, with D possibly matching TRBD2 (5 bases). V lost 4 bases and J lost 0, with 10 bases in between. Germline V gives CDR1 LGHNA, CDR2 YNFKEQ. The CDR3 consists of 15 residues.

This chain connects TRBV6-5 to TRBJ1-4, with D hard to call. Germline CDR1 MNHEY, CDR2 SVGAGI. V gave up 5 bases and J gave up 0 bases, with 10 bases separating them. The CDR3 is 15 amino acids. CDR3 DNA: TGTGCCAGCAGTCCCCAGGATGCAACTAATGAAAAACTGTTTTTT. This sequence encodes CASSPQDATNEKLFF.

The chain has TRBV11-2 and TRBJ2-3, with unresolved D. Trimming pared 5 bases from V and 6 bases from J, leaving 9 bases between. From germline, CDR1 is SGHAT and CDR2 FQNNGV. The CDR3 sequence is 12 residues long. The CDR3 loop reads CASSRYQDTQYF. In DNA, the CDR3 is TGTGCCAGCAGCCGTTACCAGGATACGCAGTATTTT.